This TCR beta chain was retrieved from a study of T cells in Graves' hyperthyroidism and ophthalmopathy. This CDR3 has 12 amino acids. The V segment lost 4 bases and the J segment 7 bases; nucleotides outside the gene matches: 3. Germline V gene sequence: CDR1 SQVTM, CDR2 ANQGSEA. Diagnostic assessment was based on clinical symptoms, serum thyroxine and TRAb, thyroid ultrasound and orbital computed tomography. The study's findings and limits: Blood also held most thyroid clonotypes expanded beyond 0.001. From stable hyperthyroidism, ophthalmopathy was set apart by a 13 V-J model.

To note about this clonotype: Its target is not known.

There were TCR beta CDR3 regions amplified from RNA transcripts. The HTBI primer set served for first-round RT-PCR of the TCR CDR3. A single record per CDR3 protein comes from TCRdb applying MiXCR to the multiplex PCR reads. In the table there are hundreds of thousands of distinct CDR3 sequences, about 45% of which are singletons. Material for sequencing was peripheral blood or thyroid tissue (not recorded which). This clonotype was obtained from an adult man with Graves' disease, either hyperthyroidism or ophthalmopathy (not recorded which). This chain links TRBV29-1 with TRBJ1-4; 7 bases fit TRBD1. The CDR3 sequence: CSVGTGSEKLFF. CDR3 nucleotide sequence: TGCAGCGTTGGGACAGGCAGTGAAAAACTGTTTTTT.